The clone carrying this T cell receptor beta chain turned up a few times. Its antigen remains unidentified. The record originates from a study of cytomegalovirus exposure and HLA in healthy donors. Study-wide points: Donors were assumed by presence/absence analyses to have roughly uniform sequencing depth. Association of a missense DCLRE1C variant with TCR beta V- and J-gene trimming was reported in a later analysis. Around 18,000 TCR beta sequences were associated with HLA alleles at 0.05 false discovery rate in a later analysis.

The germline gives CDR1 KGHSH, CDR2 LQKENI. The CDR3 consists of 17 residues. J lost 5 bases, V lost 0 bases, and 11 bases had no gene match. All donors participated as healthy donors of bone marrow. Researchers ran the PCR with 60 Vbeta and 13 Jbeta primers. Profiled with immunoSEQ multiplex PCR; TCRdb holds only in-frame clones, not every one. The repertoire includes 75,000 to 100,000 clones, 70% to 80% of them detected once, and approximately 9.9% sits in the top ten. This TCR was recovered from a man between 18 and 35 years old in good health and CMV-seropositive. The chain combines TRBV18 with TRBJ2-5, with TRBD2 matching over 8 bases. Sequencing used PBMCs. The CDR3 nucleotides are TGTGCCAGCTCACCACCGAGCGGGGGCGAGATCGGGGAGACCCAGTACTTC. Translating gives CASSPPSGGEIGETQYF.